There are a few counts of the clone carrying this TCR beta chain. Antigen specificity is unknown. There were TCR beta CDR3 regions amplified from RNA transcripts. In the first-round RT-PCR of the TCR CDR3, the HTBI primer set was used. A single record per CDR3 protein comes from TCRdb applying MiXCR to the multiplex PCR reads. The table includes roughly 350,000 distinct CDR3 sequences, approximately 13% detected once. This sample was included in a study of T cells in Graves' hyperthyroidism and ophthalmopathy. The V segment lost 2 bases and the J segment 1 base; nucleotides outside the gene matches: 15. Per germline, CDR1 SGHKS and CDR2 YYEKEE (reference sequence). This CDR3 is built from 18 residues. A patient was excluded if there was uncontrolled infection, other autoimmune disease, pregnancy or lactation. Extraction of PBMCs used 10 ml of fresh peripheral blood. Whole-study findings and limits: The blood repertoire included most of the expanded thyroid clonotypes above 0.001.

The chain joins TRBV5-5 to TRBJ2-7; TRBD2 agrees at 7 bases. The TCR was taken from a young woman with Graves' hyperthyroidism. The sample comprised blood. The CDR3 here is CASSFLRPGTNPSYEQYF. As DNA, the CDR3 is TGTGCCAGCAGCTTCCTGCGCCCCGGGACTAACCCTTCCTACGAGCAGTACTTC.